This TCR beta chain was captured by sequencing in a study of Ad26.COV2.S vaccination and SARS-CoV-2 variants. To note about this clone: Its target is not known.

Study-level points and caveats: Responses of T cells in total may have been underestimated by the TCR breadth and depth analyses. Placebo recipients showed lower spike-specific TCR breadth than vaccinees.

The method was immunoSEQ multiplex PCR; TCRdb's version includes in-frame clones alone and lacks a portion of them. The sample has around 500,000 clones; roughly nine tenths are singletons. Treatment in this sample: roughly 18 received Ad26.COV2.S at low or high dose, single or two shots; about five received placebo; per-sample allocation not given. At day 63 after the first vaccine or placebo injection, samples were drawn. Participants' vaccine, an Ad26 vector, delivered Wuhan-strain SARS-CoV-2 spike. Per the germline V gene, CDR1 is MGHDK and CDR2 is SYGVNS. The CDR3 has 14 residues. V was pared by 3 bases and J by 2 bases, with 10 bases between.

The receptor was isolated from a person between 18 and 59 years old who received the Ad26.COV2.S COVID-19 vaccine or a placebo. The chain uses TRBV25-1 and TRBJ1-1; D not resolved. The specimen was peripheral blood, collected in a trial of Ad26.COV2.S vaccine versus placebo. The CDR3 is CASSDPSVNTEAFF. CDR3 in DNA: TGTGCCAGCAGTGATCCTTCAGTTAACACTGAAGCTTTCTTT.